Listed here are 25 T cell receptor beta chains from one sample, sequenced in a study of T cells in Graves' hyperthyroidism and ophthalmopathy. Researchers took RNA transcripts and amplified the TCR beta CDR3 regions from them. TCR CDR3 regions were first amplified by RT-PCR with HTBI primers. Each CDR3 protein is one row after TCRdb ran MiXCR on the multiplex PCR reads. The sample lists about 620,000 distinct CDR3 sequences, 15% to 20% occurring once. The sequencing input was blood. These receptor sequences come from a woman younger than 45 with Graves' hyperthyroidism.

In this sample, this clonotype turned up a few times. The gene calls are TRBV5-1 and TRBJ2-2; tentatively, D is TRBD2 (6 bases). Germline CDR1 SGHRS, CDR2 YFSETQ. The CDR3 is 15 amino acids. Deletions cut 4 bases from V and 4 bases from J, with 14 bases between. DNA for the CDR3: TGCGCCAGCAGCCCCGATCGGGGGAGCACCGGGGAGCTGTTTTTT. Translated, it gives CASSPDRGSTGELFF.

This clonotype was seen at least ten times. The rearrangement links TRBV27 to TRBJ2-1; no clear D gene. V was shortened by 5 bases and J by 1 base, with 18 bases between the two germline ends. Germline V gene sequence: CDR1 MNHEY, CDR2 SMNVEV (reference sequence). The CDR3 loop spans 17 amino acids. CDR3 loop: CASSPSGYSSSYNEQFF. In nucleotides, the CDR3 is TGTGCCAGCAGTCCCTCCGGGTATTCCTCGTCCTACAATGAGCAGTTCTTC.

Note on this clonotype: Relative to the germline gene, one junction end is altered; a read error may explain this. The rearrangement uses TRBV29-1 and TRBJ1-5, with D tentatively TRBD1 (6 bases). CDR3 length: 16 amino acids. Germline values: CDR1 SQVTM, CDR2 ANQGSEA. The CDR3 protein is CSVAFGGGRSNQPKHF. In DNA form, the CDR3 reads TGCAGCGTTGCCTTTGGGGGCGGTAGGAGCAATCAGCCCAAGCATTTT.

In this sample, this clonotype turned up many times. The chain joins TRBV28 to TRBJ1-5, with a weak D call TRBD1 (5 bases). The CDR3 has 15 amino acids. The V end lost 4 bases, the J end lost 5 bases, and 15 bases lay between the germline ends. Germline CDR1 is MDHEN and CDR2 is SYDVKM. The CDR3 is CASSWRGGPDQPQHF. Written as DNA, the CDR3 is TGTGCCAGCAGTTGGAGGGGAGGCCCAGATCAGCCCCAGCATTTT.

Here the CDR3 DNA reads TGTGCCAGCAGTTCGATTCCCCCCCCAACAAACAATGAGCAGTTCTTC. Amino acid sequence: CASSSIPPPTNNEQFF. The chain joins TRBV6-1 to TRBJ2-1; unclear D gene. The CDR3 runs 16 residues. Trimming removed 5 bases at V and 5 bases at J, with 19 bases between. Germline V gene lookup returns CDR1 MNHNS and CDR2 SASEGT.

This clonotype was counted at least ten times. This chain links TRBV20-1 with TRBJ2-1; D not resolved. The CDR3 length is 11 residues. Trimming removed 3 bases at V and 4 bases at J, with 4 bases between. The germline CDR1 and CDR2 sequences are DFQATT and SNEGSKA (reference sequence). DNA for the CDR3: TGCAGTGCTAGTGAGTACAATGAGCAGTTCTTC. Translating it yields CSASEYNEQFF.

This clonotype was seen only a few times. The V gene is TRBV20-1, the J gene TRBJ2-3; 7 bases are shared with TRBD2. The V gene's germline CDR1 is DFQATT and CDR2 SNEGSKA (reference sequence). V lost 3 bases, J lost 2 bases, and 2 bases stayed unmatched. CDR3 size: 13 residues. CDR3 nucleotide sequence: TGCAGTGCTAGCGGGAGGATCACAGATACGCAGTATTTT. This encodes CSASGRITDTQYF.

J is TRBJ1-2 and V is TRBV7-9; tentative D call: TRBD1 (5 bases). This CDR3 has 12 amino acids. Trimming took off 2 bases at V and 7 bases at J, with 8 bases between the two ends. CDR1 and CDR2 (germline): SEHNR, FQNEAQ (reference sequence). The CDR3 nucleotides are TGTGCCAGCAGCTTACAGGGACCTGGCTACACCTTC. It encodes CASSLQGPGYTF.

This CDR3 is CASSPPTGGEQYF. The CDR3 DNA reads as TGTGCCAGCTCACCACCTACAGGGGGCGAGCAGTACTTC. The chain employs TRBV18 and TRBJ2-7; 8 bases fit TRBD1. The CDR3 totals 13 residues. After removal of 0 bases from V and 6 bases from J, the junction contained 1 base not matched to a gene. The germline V gene has CDR1 KGHSH and CDR2 LQKENI. Full variable domain (rest looked up from reference TRBV18 and TRBJ2-7): NAGVMQNPRHLVRRRGQEARLRCSPMKGHSHVYWYRQLPEEGLKFMVYLQKENIIDESGMPKERFSAEFPKEGPSILRIQQVVRGDSAAYFCASSPPTGGEQYFGPGTRLTVT.

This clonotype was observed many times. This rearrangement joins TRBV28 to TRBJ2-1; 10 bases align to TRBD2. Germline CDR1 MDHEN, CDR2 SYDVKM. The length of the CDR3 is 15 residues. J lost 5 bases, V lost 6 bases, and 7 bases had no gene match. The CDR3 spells CASSPPLAGDNEQFF. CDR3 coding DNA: TGTGCCAGCAGCCCCCCTCTAGCGGGAGACAATGAGCAGTTCTTC. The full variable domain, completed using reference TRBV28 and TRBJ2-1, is DVKVTQSSRYLVKRTGEKVFLECVQDMDHENMFWYRQDPGLGLRLIYFSYDVKMKEKGDIPEGYSVSREKKERFSLILESASTNQTSMYLCASSPPLAGDNEQFFGPGTRLTVL.

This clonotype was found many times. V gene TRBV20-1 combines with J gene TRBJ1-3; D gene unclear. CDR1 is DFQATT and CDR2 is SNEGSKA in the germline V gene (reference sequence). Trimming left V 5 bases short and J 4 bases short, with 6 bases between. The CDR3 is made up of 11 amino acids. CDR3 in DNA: TGCAGTGCTCCCGCCGGAAACACCATATATTTT. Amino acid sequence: CSAPAGNTIYF.

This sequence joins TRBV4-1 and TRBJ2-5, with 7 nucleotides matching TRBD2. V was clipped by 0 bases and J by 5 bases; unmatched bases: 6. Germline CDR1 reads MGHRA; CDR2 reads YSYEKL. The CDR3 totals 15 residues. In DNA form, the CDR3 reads TGCGCCAGCAGCCAAGATAAGCGGGGCGGGGAGACCCAGTACTTC. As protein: CASSQDKRGGETQYF.

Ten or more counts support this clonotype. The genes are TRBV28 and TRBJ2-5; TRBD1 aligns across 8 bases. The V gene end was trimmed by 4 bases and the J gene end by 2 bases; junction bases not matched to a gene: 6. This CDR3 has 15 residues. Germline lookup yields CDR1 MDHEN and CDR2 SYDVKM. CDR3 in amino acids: CASSSGGTGQETQYF. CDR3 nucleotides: TGTGCCAGCAGTTCAGGCGGGACAGGACAAGAGACCCAGTACTTC.

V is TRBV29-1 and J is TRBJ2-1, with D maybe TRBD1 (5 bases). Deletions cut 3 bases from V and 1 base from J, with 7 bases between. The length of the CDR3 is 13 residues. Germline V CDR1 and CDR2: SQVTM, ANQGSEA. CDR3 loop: CSVDKGSYNEQFF. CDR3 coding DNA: TGCAGCGTTGATAAGGGGTCCTACAATGAGCAGTTCTTC.

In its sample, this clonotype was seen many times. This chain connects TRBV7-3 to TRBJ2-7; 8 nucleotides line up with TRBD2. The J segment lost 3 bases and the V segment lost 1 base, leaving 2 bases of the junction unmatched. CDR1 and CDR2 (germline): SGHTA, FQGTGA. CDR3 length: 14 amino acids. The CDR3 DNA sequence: TGTGCCAGCAGCTTAAGGGCGGGAGGCTACGAGCAGTACTTC. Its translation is CASSLRAGGYEQYF.

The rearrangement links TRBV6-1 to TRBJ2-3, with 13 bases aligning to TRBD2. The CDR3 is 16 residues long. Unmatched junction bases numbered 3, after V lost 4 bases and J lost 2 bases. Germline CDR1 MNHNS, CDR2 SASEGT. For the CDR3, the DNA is TGTGCCAGCAGTGCCGGGACTAGCGGGGACACAGATACGCAGTATTTT. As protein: CASSAGTSGDTDTQYF.

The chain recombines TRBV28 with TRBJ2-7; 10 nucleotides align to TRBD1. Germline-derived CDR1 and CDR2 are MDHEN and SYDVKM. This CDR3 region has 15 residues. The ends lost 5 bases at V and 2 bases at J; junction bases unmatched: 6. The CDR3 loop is CASSTLTGGPYEQYF. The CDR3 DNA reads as TGTGCCAGCAGTACCCTGACAGGGGGCCCCTACGAGCAGTACTTC. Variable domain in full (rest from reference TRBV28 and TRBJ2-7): DVKVTQSSRYLVKRTGEKVFLECVQDMDHENMFWYRQDPGLGLRLIYFSYDVKMKEKGDIPEGYSVSREKKERFSLILESASTNQTSMYLCASSTLTGGPYEQYFGPGTRLTVT.

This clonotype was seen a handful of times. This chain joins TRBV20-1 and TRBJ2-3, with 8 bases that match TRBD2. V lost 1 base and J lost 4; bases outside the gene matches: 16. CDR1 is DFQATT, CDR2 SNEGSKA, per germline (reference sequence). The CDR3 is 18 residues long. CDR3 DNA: TGCAGTGCTAGAGGCTCTAGCGGGTGGGGGGGGCCCTCAGATACGCAGTATTTT. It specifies CSARGSSGWGGPSDTQYF.

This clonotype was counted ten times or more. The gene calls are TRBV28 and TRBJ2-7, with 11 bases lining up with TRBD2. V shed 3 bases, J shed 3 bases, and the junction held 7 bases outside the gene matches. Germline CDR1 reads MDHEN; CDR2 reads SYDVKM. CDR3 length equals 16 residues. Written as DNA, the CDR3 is TGTGCCAGCAGTTTGGGTCTTGGGACTAGCGGCTACGAGCAGTACTTC. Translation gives CASSLGLGTSGYEQYF.

The CDR3 spells CASSLGAVGATGELFF. CDR3 coding DNA: TGTGCCAGCAGTTTAGGGGCAGTTGGCGCCACCGGGGAGCTGTTTTTT. The rearrangement uses TRBV28 and TRBJ2-2, with a possible D match to TRBD1 (5 bases). V was clipped by 2 bases and J by 4 bases, with 14 bases between them. The germline V gene encodes CDR1 MDHEN and CDR2 SYDVKM. This CDR3 contains 16 residues.

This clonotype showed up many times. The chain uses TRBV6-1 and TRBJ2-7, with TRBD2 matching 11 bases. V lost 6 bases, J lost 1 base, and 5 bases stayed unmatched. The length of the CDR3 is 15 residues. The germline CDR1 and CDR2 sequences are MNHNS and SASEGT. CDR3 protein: CASRLTSGASYEQYF. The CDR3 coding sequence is TGTGCCAGCAGATTGACTAGCGGGGCTTCCTACGAGCAGTACTTC.

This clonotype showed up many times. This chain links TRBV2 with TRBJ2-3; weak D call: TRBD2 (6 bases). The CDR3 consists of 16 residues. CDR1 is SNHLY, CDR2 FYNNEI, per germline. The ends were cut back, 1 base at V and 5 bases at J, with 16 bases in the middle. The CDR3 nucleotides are TGTGCCAGCAGTGAAGATCCCGGGACTGTGGGAGATACGCAGTATTTT. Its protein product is CASSEDPGTVGDTQYF.

The CDR3 DNA is TGTGCCAGCAGCGTTGGGTCTAGCCTCAATCAGCCCCAGCATTTT. Encoded protein: CASSVGSSLNQPQHF. This chain uses TRBV9 with TRBJ1-5; D remains ambiguous. The CDR3 is made up of 15 amino acids. Germline V gene data show CDR1 as SGDLS and CDR2 as YYNGEE. The ends were cut back, 2 bases at V and 3 bases at J, with 12 bases in the middle.

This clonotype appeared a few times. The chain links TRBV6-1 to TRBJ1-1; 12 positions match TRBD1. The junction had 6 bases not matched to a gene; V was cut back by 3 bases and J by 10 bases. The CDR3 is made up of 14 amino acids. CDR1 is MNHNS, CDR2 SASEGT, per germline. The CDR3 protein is CASSDSGTGGRAFF. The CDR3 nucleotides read TGTGCCAGCAGTGATTCCGGGACAGGGGGCAGAGCTTTCTTT.

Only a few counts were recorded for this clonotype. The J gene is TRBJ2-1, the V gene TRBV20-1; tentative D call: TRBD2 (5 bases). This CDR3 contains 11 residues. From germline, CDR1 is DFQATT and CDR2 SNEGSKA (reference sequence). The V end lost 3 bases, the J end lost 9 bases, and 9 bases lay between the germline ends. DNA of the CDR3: TGCAGTGCTAGGAGCGGCCCTGAGCAGTTCTTC. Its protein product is CSARSGPEQFF.